This T cell receptor beta chain was sequenced for a study of cytomegalovirus exposure and HLA in healthy donors. The germline V gene encodes CDR1 SGHDT and CDR2 YYEEEE. This CDR3 has 13 amino acids. After removal of 2 bases from V and 4 bases from J, the junction contained 1 base not matched to a gene. About this clone: Its antigen is not known.

Study-level results: Exclusion applied to some V segments, including TRBV6-2 and TRBV6-3, as they were indistinguishable. Analyses of presence and absence presupposed an approximately uniform sequencing depth across donors.

13 Jbeta primers and 60 Vbeta primers were used for the PCR. Methods used by the authors: The count from a later analysis was about 80 million unique TCR beta chains, approximately 9.9 million of them shared. Here immunoSEQ multiplex PCR was the method, and the copy in TCRdb shows in-frame clones only, minus some. V and J calls and clone size are as listed in that table; D and trimming were resolved from the DNA. The sample has 90,000 to 120,000 clones; roughly 80% are singletons. The source material was PBMCs. This sequence joins TRBV5-6 and TRBJ2-7, with TRBD1 matching over 9 bases. This receptor was identified in a male donor in good health and CMV-seropositive. DNA of the CDR3: TGTGCCAGCAGCTTACAGGGGGCTTACGAGCAGTACTTC. This codes for CASSLQGAYEQYF.